Included here is one TCR beta chain sequence, with context. Its antigen remains unknown. In the naive CD8 group, cells lacked CD45RO and were positively selected for CCR7, so terminally differentiated effector memory CD45RA+ cells were left out. The data were obtained in a study of shared clonotypes between healthy human individuals. Study observations and caveats: Clonotype sharing among donors likely depends on sequencing depth.

The germline gives CDR1 MRHNA, CDR2 SNTAGT. This CDR3 contains 14 residues. V dropped 4 bases and J dropped 7; count of bases not matched to a gene: 5. Each PCR replicate from the sorted subsets contained around 0.2 ug DNA, which is some 32,000 T cell genomes. The repertoire was sequenced with immunoSEQ multiplex PCR; TCRdb's copy has only in-frame clones and lacks some. This sample has around 1,900,000 clones; over 85% occur once, and the top ten carry around 1.8%. The gene calls are TRBV6-4 and TRBJ2-1, with 9 bases that match TRBD2. The sequenced sample was naive CD8+ T cells from PBMCs. The TCR sequence derives from a man aged 18 to 35 in good health. Some clones in this sample may be carry-over from other donors' samples. The CDR3 nucleotides read TGTGCCAGCAGTGCAGGCGGGAGGGGGAATGAGCAGTTCTTC. Protein sequence: CASSAGGRGNEQFF.